These 31 T cell receptor beta chains came from one sample sequenced in a study of early T cells in non-severe SARS-CoV-2 infection (dated by TCRdb to about 2021). Receptor libraries were prepared by 5' RACE. Sequencing used a NextSeq 500. TCRdb applied fastp at Q25 and MiXCR to the public reads, then kept only in-frame beta chains. Rows are combined by CDR3 protein, so each entry shows the most common genes and DNA. This sample is represented by approximately 56,000 distinct CDR3 sequences; around 10% of them were singletons. Around 4% of the sample belongs to the ten largest clones. The sample consisted of whole blood. All receptors come from an adult who was a healthcare worker with PCR-confirmed SARS-CoV-2 infection or an uninfected control (not recorded which).

Ten or more counts support this clonotype. V gene TRBV30 combines with J gene TRBJ2-5; TRBD2 matches at 14 bases. The CDR3 totals 16 residues. Germline lookup yields CDR1 GTSNPN and CDR2 SVGIG (reference sequence). V was pared by 6 bases and J by 4 bases, with 10 bases of the junction left unmatched. The CDR3 reads CACQLGGTSGGETQYF. For the CDR3, the DNA is TGTGCCTGCCAACTGGGAGGGACTAGCGGGGGAGAGACCCAGTACTTC.

This chain connects TRBV6-5 to TRBJ2-7; the match to TRBD2 covers 8 bases. The V segment lost 5 bases and the J segment 12 bases; nucleotides outside the gene matches: 18. The length of the CDR3 is 15 residues. In germline, CDR1 is MNHEY, CDR2 SVGAGI. CDR3 region: CASSLSGNSPRVRYF. CDR3 nucleotide sequence: TGTGCCAGCAGTCTTAGCGGGAATTCTCCGAGGGTACGGTACTTC.

This clonotype was seen more than once but under ten times. The chain employs TRBV19 and TRBJ2-4, with D tentatively TRBD1 (6 bases). V lost 4 bases, J lost 5 bases, and 12 bases lay in between. Germline loops: CDR1 LNHDA, CDR2 SQIVND (reference sequence). The CDR3 consists of 14 residues. The CDR3 DNA sequence: TGTGCCAGTAGTACCCGATACAGGGAAAACATTCAGTACTTC. It encodes CASSTRYRENIQYF.

This clonotype was counted many times. The J gene is TRBJ2-6, the V gene TRBV14; no definite D call. The CDR3 is 18 residues long. Germline CDR1 and CDR2: SGHDN and FVKESK. Between the trimmed V and J ends, which lost 0 bases and 0 bases, there was a span of 12 bases. The CDR3 sequence is CASSQDPPLSSGANVLTF. The CDR3 DNA is TGTGCCAGCAGCCAAGATCCCCCCCTGAGCTCTGGGGCCAACGTCCTGACTTTC.

The sample holds a few counts of this clonotype. The CDR3 sequence: CASSFRVSETQYF. CDR3 coding DNA: TGTGCCAGCAGTTTTAGAGTTTCGGAGACCCAGTACTTC. This rearrangement joins TRBV27 to TRBJ2-5; D not resolved. Germline V gene data show CDR1 as MNHEY and CDR2 as SMNVEV (reference sequence). The V and J ends lost 3 bases and 5 bases respectively, with 10 bases between them. This CDR3 has 13 residues.

This clonotype appeared a few times. The rearrangement links TRBV9 to TRBJ2-2; D not resolved. Germline V gene data show CDR1 as SGDLS and CDR2 as YYNGEE. The CDR3 sequence is 16 residues long. V shed 0 bases and J shed 6 bases, with 15 bases lying between them. The CDR3 sequence is CASSVVYGAVPGELFF. The CDR3 nucleotides read TGTGCCAGCAGCGTAGTATACGGTGCTGTGCCCGGGGAGCTGTTTTTT.

Comments on this clonotype: Just one base apart from a much larger clone, this may be a read error. The chain links TRBV3-1 to TRBJ2-1, with a tentative D call TRBD2 (5 bases). The CDR3 length is 14 residues. CDR1 is LGHDT and CDR2 is YNNKEL in the germline V gene (reference sequence). Trimming took off 0 bases at V and 14 bases at J, with 17 bases between the two ends. As DNA, the CDR3 is TGTGCCAGCAGCCAAGATCGGTCTAGCAGAAAGGAGTTCTTC. It is translated as CASSQDRSSRKEFF.

Ten or more counts support this clonotype. The chain is built from TRBV27 and TRBJ2-6, with D perhaps matching TRBD1 (5 bases). Trimming cost V 4 bases and J 2 bases, with 9 bases left between them. Germline CDR1 reads MNHEY; CDR2 reads SMNVEV (reference sequence). This CDR3 contains 15 residues. The CDR3 bases are TGTGCCAGCAGTTCAGGGAACCCTGGGGCCAACGTCCTGACTTTC. This translates into CASSSGNPGANVLTF.

A few counts support this clonotype. The chain carries TRBV20-1 and TRBJ2-1; the match to TRBD2 covers 11 bases. CDR3 length: 14 amino acids. In germline, CDR1 is DFQATT, CDR2 SNEGSKA (reference sequence). The V segment lost 4 bases and the J segment 8 bases; nucleotides outside the gene matches: 7. CDR3 loop: CSAMRTSGSYEQFF. The CDR3 DNA is TGCAGTGCTATGAGAACTAGCGGGAGCTATGAGCAGTTCTTC.

The DNA of the CDR3 is TGTGCCAGCAGGGGCACCGGGGAGCTGTTTTTT. It yields the protein CASRGTGELFF. The chain employs TRBV2 and TRBJ2-2; D is unresolved. Germline V gene data show CDR1 as SNHLY and CDR2 as FYNNEI. The CDR3 runs to 11 residues. V was cut by 6 bases and J by 4 bases, with 3 bases left in between.

This clonotype was recorded many times. The gene calls are TRBV20-1 and TRBJ2-5; TRBD1 or TRBD2 may be the D gene (6 bases each). The germline V gene has CDR1 DFQATT and CDR2 SNEGSKA (reference sequence). V lost 8 bases and J lost 4, with 20 bases in between. The length of the CDR3 is 14 residues. The CDR3 bases are TGCAGTCCTGGTGGAGGGACGGGGGCAGAGACCCAGTACTTC. Translating it yields CSPGGGTGAETQYF.

This clonotype was seen at least ten times. This chain uses TRBV10-3 with TRBJ2-1, with 9 bases lining up with TRBD1. V was pared by 10 bases and J by 8 bases, with 6 bases of the junction left unmatched. The CDR3 totals 12 residues. Germline CDR1 reads ENHRY; CDR2 reads SYGVKD. CDR3: CATSDRGYEQFF. The CDR3 coding sequence is TGTGCCACCTCGGACAGGGGCTATGAGCAGTTCTTC.

The chain employs TRBV6-5 and TRBJ2-5, with 10 bases fitting TRBD2. CDR3 size: 14 residues. In germline, CDR1 is MNHEY, CDR2 SVGAGI. V dropped 8 bases and J dropped 6; count of bases not matched to a gene: 9. Written as DNA, the CDR3 is TGTGCCAGCGGGACTAGCGCGCCGGCGAAGACCCAGTACTTC. This translates into CASGTSAPAKTQYF.

This clonotype has a count of ten or more. V is TRBV4-2 and J is TRBJ2-3, with 10 positions matching TRBD2. V was clipped by 4 bases and J by 4 bases; unmatched bases: 11. In germline, CDR1 is LGHNA, CDR2 YNFKEQ. The CDR3 is 17 residues long. CDR3 residues: CASSRVASGSSADTQYF. Here the CDR3 DNA reads TGTGCCAGCAGCCGCGTTGCTAGCGGGAGTAGTGCAGATACGCAGTATTTT.

The table lists this clonotype with a few counts. The genes are TRBV9 and TRBJ2-2; 8 bases are a match to TRBD1. Germline lookup yields CDR1 SGDLS and CDR2 YYNGEE. Trimming took 0 bases from V and 0 from J; bases not matched to a gene: 4. CDR3 size: 17 residues. This chain's CDR3 is CASSVEGTGANTGELFF. The DNA for the CDR3 is TGTGCCAGCAGCGTAGAAGGGACAGGTGCGAACACCGGGGAGCTGTTTTTT.

This clonotype has ten or more counts. This rearrangement joins TRBV6-1 to TRBJ2-1; D gene ambiguous. CDR3 length: 13 residues. CDR1 is MNHNS and CDR2 is SASEGT in the germline V gene. V lost 2 bases and J lost 0, with 2 bases in between. CDR3 region: CASSEYSYNEQFF. The CDR3 nucleotides are TGTGCCAGCAGTGAATACTCCTACAATGAGCAGTTCTTC.

The J gene is TRBJ2-1, the V gene TRBV29-1; D might be TRBD2 (5 bases). V lost 7 bases and J 7 bases, leaving 8 bases between the germline ends. Germline V gives CDR1 SQVTM, CDR2 ANQGSEA. The length of the CDR3 is 10 residues. The CDR3 reads CSADYNEQFF. CDR3 nucleotide sequence: TGCAGCGCCGACTATAATGAGCAGTTCTTC.

This clonotype was seen ten or more times. The chain uses TRBV20-1 and TRBJ1-1; TRBD1 might be the D (6 bases). CDR1 DFQATT and CDR2 SNEGSKA come from the germline V gene (reference sequence). Trimming stripped 0 bases from V and 1 base from J, with 12 bases between. This CDR3 contains 15 residues. The CDR3 DNA is TGCAGTGCTAGAGACAGGGGACGTGAGAACACTGAAGCTTTCTTT. This encodes CSARDRGRENTEAFF.

The chain is built from TRBV20-1 and TRBJ1-2; 9 nucleotides line up with TRBD1. The CDR3 covers 15 residues. J gave up 4 bases and V 0 bases, and 6 bases lay outside the gene matches. From germline, CDR1 is DFQATT and CDR2 SNEGSKA (reference sequence). The CDR3 loop is CSARDTGGSGYGYTF. CDR3 bases: TGCAGTGCTAGAGACACAGGGGGCAGTGGCTATGGCTACACCTTC.

Turning to this clonotype: A much larger clone lies a single base off, so this may be a read error. This chain connects TRBV2 to TRBJ2-2; 7 nucleotides agree with TRBD1. The CDR3 loop spans 13 amino acids. Germline V gene lookup returns CDR1 SNHLY and CDR2 FYNNEI. CDR3 protein: CVSRRTGPGELFF. In DNA form, the CDR3 reads TGTGTCAGCAGGCGGACAGGCCCCGGGGAGCTGTTTTTT.

This clonotype was recorded at least ten times. The chain employs TRBV2 and TRBJ2-1; D is perhaps TRBD1 (5 bases). The germline gives CDR1 SNHLY, CDR2 FYNNEI. Between the trimmed V and J ends, which lost 6 bases and 0 bases, there was a span of 9 bases. The CDR3 is 14 residues long. DNA of the CDR3: TGTGCCAGCAGAGGGGTGAGCTCCTACAATGAGCAGTTCTTC. This sequence encodes CASRGVSSYNEQFF.

The chain joins TRBV4-2 to TRBJ2-1, with D uncertain. With 1 base removed from V and 6 bases from J, the gap between germline ends came to 7 bases. CDR3 length: 13 residues. Per the germline V gene, CDR1 is LGHNA and CDR2 is YNFKEQ. This CDR3 is CASSQGGANEQFF. The CDR3 DNA sequence: TGTGCCAGCAGCCAAGGAGGCGCCAATGAGCAGTTCTTC.

This clonotype was recorded many times. The rearrangement links TRBV20-1 to TRBJ1-5, with a weak D call TRBD1 (5 bases). Trimming stripped 6 bases from V and 1 base from J, with 16 bases between. Germline V CDR1 and CDR2: DFQATT, SNEGSKA (reference sequence). The CDR3 is made up of 15 amino acids. The CDR3: CSALSGGGSNQPQHF. The DNA of the CDR3 is TGCAGTGCCCTCTCCGGGGGAGGGAGCAATCAGCCCCAGCATTTT.

In its sample, this clonotype was seen a few times. This chain links TRBV1 with TRBJ2-3. TRBV1 is annotated as a pseudogene. The CDR3 is made up of 12 amino acids. DNA of the CDR3: TGCACCAGCAGCCGTAGCACAGATACGCAGTATTTT. This sequence encodes CTSSRSTDTQYF.

This clonotype has only a few counts. The chain uses TRBV20-1 and TRBJ2-1; D may be TRBD2 (6 bases). The CDR3 covers 12 residues. Trimming stripped 5 bases from V and 4 bases from J, with 9 bases between. The germline CDR1 and CDR2 sequences are DFQATT and SNEGSKA (reference sequence). The CDR3 region has the DNA TGCAGTGCTTGGGGGAGGTACAATGAGCAGTTCTTC. This sequence encodes CSAWGRYNEQFF.

This clonotype came up many times. This chain uses TRBV20-1 with TRBJ2-2; 7 positions agree with TRBD1. V shed 5 bases, J shed 1 base, and the junction held 10 bases outside the gene matches. The CDR3 is 16 amino acids. Germline loops: CDR1 DFQATT, CDR2 SNEGSKA (reference sequence). CDR3 amino acids: CSALRQGPKNTGELFF. As DNA, the CDR3 is TGCAGTGCTTTGAGACAGGGACCGAAGAACACCGGGGAGCTGTTTTTT.

Many counts were recorded for this clonotype. The V and J genes are TRBV21-1 and TRBJ1-1; the table's D gene call, TRBD1, was not cross checked with the DNA. TRBV21-1 is reported as a pseudogene. The CDR3 spans 13 residues. The CDR3 protein is CASSRDRGTEAFF. For the CDR3, the DNA is TGTGCCAGCAGCAGGGACAGAGGGACTGAAGCTTTCTTT.

This clonotype was found many times. This rearrangement joins TRBV29-1 to TRBJ2-1; D unresolved. V was cut by 4 bases and J by 7 bases, with 14 bases left in between. The germline V gene encodes CDR1 SQVTM and CDR2 ANQGSEA. The CDR3 length is 13 residues. The CDR3 reads CSVAQTYWNEQFF. The CDR3 DNA reads as TGCAGCGTTGCACAGACTTATTGGAATGAGCAGTTCTTC.

This clonotype occurred many times. CDR3 coding DNA: TGCAGACCAGCGAGTGAGCAGTTCTTC. Translation: CRPASEQFF. V is TRBV20-1 and J is TRBJ2-1; unclear D gene. The CDR3 loop spans 9 amino acids. Germline assignment: CDR1 DFQATT and CDR2 SNEGSKA (reference sequence).

This clonotype was observed many times. The chain joins TRBV7-8 to TRBJ1-5; D remains unclear. CDR1 is SGHVS and CDR2 is FQNEAQ in the germline V gene. The CDR3 is 13 amino acids. Between the trimmed V and J ends, which lost 2 bases and 1 base, there was a span of 3 bases. The CDR3 coding sequence is TGTGCCAGCAGCTTACACAGCAATCAGCCCCAGCATTTT. Translating gives CASSLHSNQPQHF.

Ten or more counts support this clonotype. The rearrangement links TRBV29-1 to TRBJ2-1; 11 bases agree with TRBD1. The germline V gene has CDR1 SQVTM and CDR2 ANQGSEA. The CDR3 has 16 residues. J lost 3 bases, V lost 2 bases, and 6 bases had no gene match. This chain's CDR3 is CSVELRDRGDYNEQFF. CDR3 sequence (DNA): TGCAGCGTTGAACTCCGGGACAGGGGGGACTACAATGAGCAGTTCTTC.